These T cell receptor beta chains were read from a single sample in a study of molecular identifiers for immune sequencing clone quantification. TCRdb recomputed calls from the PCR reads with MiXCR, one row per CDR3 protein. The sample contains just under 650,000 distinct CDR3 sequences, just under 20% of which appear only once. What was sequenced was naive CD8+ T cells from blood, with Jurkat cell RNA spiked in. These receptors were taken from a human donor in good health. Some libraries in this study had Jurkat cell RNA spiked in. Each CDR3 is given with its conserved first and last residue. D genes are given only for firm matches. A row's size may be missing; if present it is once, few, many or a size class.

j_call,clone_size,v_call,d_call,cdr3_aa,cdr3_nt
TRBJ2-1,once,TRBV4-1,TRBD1,CASSQDLGTAYDEQFF,TGCGCCAGCAGCCAAGATCTGGGGACAGCCTACGATGAGCAGTTCTTC
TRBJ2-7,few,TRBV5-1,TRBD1,CASRPGQGTYEQYF,TGCGCCAGCAGACCGGGACAGGGAACCTACGAGCAGTACTTC
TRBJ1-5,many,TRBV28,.,CASSFLQGLQPQHF,TGTGCCAGCAGTTTCCTACAGGGTTTACAGCCCCAGCATTTT
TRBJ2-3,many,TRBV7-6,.,CASSWGEDTQYF,TGTGCCAGCAGCTGGGGGGAGGATACGCAGTATTTT
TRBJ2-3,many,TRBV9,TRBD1,CASSVWDRGDTDTQYF,TGTGCCAGCAGCGTATGGGACAGGGGAGACACAGATACGCAGTATTTT
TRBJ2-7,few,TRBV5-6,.,CASSLAIRTTNEQYF,TGTGCCAGCAGCTTGGCCATCCGTACCACTAACGAGCAGTACTTC
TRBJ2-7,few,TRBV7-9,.,CASSLVLGNAEQYF,TGTGCCAGCAGCTTAGTTTTGGGGAACGCCGAGCAGTACTTC
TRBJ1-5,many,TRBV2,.,CASRGGQTSNQPQHF,TGTGCCAGCAGGGGTGGACAAACTAGCAATCAGCCCCAGCATTTT
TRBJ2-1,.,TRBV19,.,CASRSNLVGETYNEQFF,TGTGCCAGTAGGTCCAATCTAGTGGGGGAAACCTACAATGAGCAGTTCTTC
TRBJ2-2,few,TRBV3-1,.,CASSQDADLDTGELFF,TGTGCCAGCAGCCAAGATGCGGATCTGGATACCGGGGAGCTGTTTTTT
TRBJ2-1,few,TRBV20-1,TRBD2,CSARDRGGRTSYNEQFF,TGCAGTGCTAGAGATCGGGGCGGGAGGACCTCCTACAATGAGCAGTTCTTC
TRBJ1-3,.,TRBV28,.,CASRYPDSFGNTIYF,TGTGCCAGCAGGTACCCGGACAGTTTTGGAAACACCATATATTTT
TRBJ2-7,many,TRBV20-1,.,CSARPLGFAYEQYF,TGCAGTGCACGGCCCCTGGGGTTCGCCTACGAGCAGTACTTC
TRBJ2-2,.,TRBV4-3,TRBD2,CASSRIGGLARNARELFF,TGCGCCAGCAGCCGAATAGGCGGACTAGCGAGGAACGCCCGGGAGCTGTTTTTT
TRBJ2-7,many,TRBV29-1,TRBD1,CSVAYRDRSYEQYF,TGCAGCGTTGCCTACCGGGACAGAAGCTACGAGCAGTACTTC
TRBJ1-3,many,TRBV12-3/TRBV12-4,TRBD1,CASSRTGGSGNTIYF,TGTGCCAGCAGTCGAACAGGGGGCTCTGGAAACACCATATATTTT
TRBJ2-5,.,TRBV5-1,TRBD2,CASSPLMGGDLETRYF,TGCGCCAGCAGCCCTCTCATGGGGGGGGATTTGGAGACCCGGTACTTC
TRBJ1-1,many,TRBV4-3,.,CASSQVGTKNTEAFF,TGCGCCAGCAGCCAAGTCGGCACAAAGAACACTGAAGCTTTCTTT
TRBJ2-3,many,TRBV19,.,CASAEEGATDTQYF,TGTGCCAGCGCAGAGGAAGGGGCCACAGATACGCAGTATTTT
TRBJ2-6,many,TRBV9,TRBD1,CASSARDSKHFGANVLTF,TGTGCCAGCAGCGCCCGGGACAGCAAACATTTCGGGGCCAACGTCCTGACTTTC
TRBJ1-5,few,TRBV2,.,CASSEETTGQPQHF,TGTGCCAGCAGTGAAGAGACAACCGGTCAGCCCCAGCATTTT
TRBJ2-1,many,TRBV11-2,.,CASSLTGTQYNEQFF,TGTGCCAGCAGCTTAACGGGGACTCAATACAATGAGCAGTTCTTC
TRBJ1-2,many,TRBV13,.,CASSSNPGTPSYGYTF,TGTGCCAGCAGCTCAAACCCCGGGACACCGAGCTATGGCTACACCTTC
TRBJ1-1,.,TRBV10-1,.,CASSVDPSMNTEAFF,TGCGCCAGCAGCGTCGACCCTTCTATGAACACTGAAGCTTTCTTT
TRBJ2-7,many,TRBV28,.,CASSYGAGIYEQYF,TGTGCCAGCAGTTATGGGGCAGGGATCTACGAGCAGTACTTC
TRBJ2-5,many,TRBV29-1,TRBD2,CSVKKGLAYQETQYF,TGCAGCGTAAAAAAGGGACTAGCGTATCAAGAGACCCAGTACTTC
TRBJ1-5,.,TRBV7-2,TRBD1,CASSLAVWQGALQLQPQHF,TGTGCCAGCAGCTTAGCGGTGTGGCAGGGGGCCCTTCAACTCCAGCCCCAGCATTTT
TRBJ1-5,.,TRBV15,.,CATSRDVGVGLYQPQHF,TGTGCCACCAGCAGAGATGTCGGGGTAGGTCTATATCAGCCCCAGCATTTT
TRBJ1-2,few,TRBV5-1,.,CASSTDSHEGSYGYTF,TGCGCCAGCAGCACGGACAGCCACGAGGGTTCTTATGGCTACACCTTC
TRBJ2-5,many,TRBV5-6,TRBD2,CASKIPAVAGKQETQYF,TGTGCCAGCAAGATACCAGCGGTAGCGGGAAAACAAGAGACCCAGTACTTC
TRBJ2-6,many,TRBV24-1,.,CATSPSGSGANVLTF,TGTGCCACCAGTCCAAGCGGCTCTGGGGCCAACGTCCTGACTTTC
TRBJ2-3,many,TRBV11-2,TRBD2,CASSLPSGGAPDTQYF,TGTGCCAGCAGCTTACCAAGCGGGGGGGCACCAGATACGCAGTATTTT
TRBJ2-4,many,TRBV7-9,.,CASSEDEKNIQYF,TGTGCCAGCAGCGAAGATGAGAAAAACATTCAGTACTTC
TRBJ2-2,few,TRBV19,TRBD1,CASSMVSGGFNGELFF,TGTGCCAGTAGTATGGTGTCAGGGGGCTTTAACGGGGAGCTGTTTTTT
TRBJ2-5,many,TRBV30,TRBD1,CAWSPGGTGVTQYF,TGTGCCTGGAGCCCTGGCGGGACAGGGGTTACCCAGTACTTC
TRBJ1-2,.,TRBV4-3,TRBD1,CASSQVGQGIHGYTF,TGCGCCAGCAGCCAAGTGGGACAGGGGATCCATGGCTACACCTTC
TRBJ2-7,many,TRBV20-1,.,CSAREPAGFYEQYF,TGCAGTGCTAGAGAGCCCGCAGGCTTCTACGAGCAGTACTTC
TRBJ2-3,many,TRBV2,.,CASSEPPGTTDTQYF,TGTGCCAGCAGTGAGCCCCCAGGGACTACAGATACGCAGTATTTT
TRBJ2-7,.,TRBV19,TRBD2,CASSITSGGAYEQYF,TGTGCCAGTAGTATTACTAGCGGGGGAGCCTACGAGCAGTACTTC
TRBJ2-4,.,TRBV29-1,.,CSVVGDTERSAKNIQYF,TGCAGCGTTGTGGGAGACACGGAGAGGTCGGCCAAAAACATTCAGTACTTC
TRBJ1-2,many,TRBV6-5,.,CASTLGGQLGGYTF,TGTGCCAGCACGCTGGGGGGCCAATTGGGAGGCTACACCTTC
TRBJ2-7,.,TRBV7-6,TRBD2,CASSDGLSGGPPMGEQYF,TGTGCCAGCAGCGACGGACTAAGCGGGGGGCCCCCAATGGGCGAGCAGTACTTC
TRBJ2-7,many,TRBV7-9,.,CASSPPYNYYEQYF,TGTGCCAGCAGCCCGCCCTACAATTACTACGAGCAGTACTTC
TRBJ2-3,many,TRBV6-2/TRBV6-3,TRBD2,CASSYVQESAGTDTQYF,TGTGCCAGCAGTTACGTACAGGAATCAGCGGGAACAGATACGCAGTATTTT